A single sample is the source of the 9 T cell receptor beta chains below, sequenced in a study of OX40 agonist ivuxolimab in advanced cancers. The repertoire was sequenced with immunoSEQ multiplex PCR; TCRdb's copy has only in-frame clones and lacks some. Of about 67,000 clones detected, more than 75% appear once; the ten largest clones hold approximately 8%. The sample was CD4+ or CD8+ T cells sorted from blood, taken in a trial of the OX40 agonist ivuxolimab. Every receptor here comes from an adult with an advanced solid tumor such as melanoma, head and neck, liver or kidney cancer.

This clone was counted a few times. V is TRBV28 and J is TRBJ2-1; TRBD2 matches 7 bases. After removal of 2 bases from V and 11 bases from J, the junction contained 15 bases not matched to a gene. This CDR3 comprises 16 residues. CDR1 is MDHEN, CDR2 SYDVKM, per germline. CDR3 amino acids: CASSLDVSGASIKQFF. CDR3 DNA: TGTGCCAGCAGTTTAGATGTGAGCGGGGCCTCCATTAAGCAGTTCTTC.

The chain uses TRBV6-5 and TRBJ2-3; D uncertain. The length of the CDR3 is 14 residues. Germline V gives CDR1 MNHEY, CDR2 SVGAGI. The V end was cut by 6 bases, the J end by 2 bases, with 12 bases between. The CDR3 loop reads CASSLDGLTDTQYF. DNA for the CDR3: TGTGCCAGCAGCCTCGACGGGCTCACAGATACGCAGTATTTT.

The chain has TRBV11-3 and TRBJ1-6, with D possibly TRBD1 on 6 matching bases. Germline lookup yields CDR1 SGHNT and CDR2 YENEEA. V was clipped by 5 bases and J by 10 bases, with 12 bases between them. This CDR3 is built from 13 residues. The CDR3 region is CASSPDSGSPLHF. The CDR3 DNA sequence: TGTGCCAGCAGCCCGGACAGTGGATCACCCCTCCACTTT.

This chain connects TRBV9 to TRBJ1-1; no firm D call. The CDR3 totals 14 residues. Germline V lookup: CDR1 SGDLS, CDR2 YYNGEE. The V end was cut by 3 bases, the J end by 1 base, with 10 bases between. Here the CDR3 reads CASSERGGNTEAFF. As DNA, the CDR3 is TGTGCCAGCAGCGAGAGAGGAGGGAACACTGAAGCTTTCTTT.

The gene calls are TRBV9 and TRBJ1-5; 7 bases match TRBD1. Germline V CDR1 and CDR2: SGDLS, YYNGEE. V gave up 0 bases and J gave up 1 base; unmatched junction bases: 1. This CDR3 region has 15 residues. CDR3 in DNA: TGTGCCAGCAGCGTAGGGGGACAGAGCAATCAGCCCCAGCATTTT. It encodes CASSVGGQSNQPQHF.

This clone was picked up one time. J is TRBJ2-5 and V is TRBV30, with a possible D match to TRBD1 (8 bases). Germline V gene lookup returns CDR1 GTSNPN and CDR2 SVGIG (reference sequence). This CDR3 contains 13 residues. CDR3 loop: CARGAGGGETQYF. The DNA for the CDR3 is TGTGCTCGGGGGGCAGGGGGCGGCGAGACCCAGTACTTC.

V and J are TRBV10-3 and TRBJ2-5; 11 bases align to TRBD2. The assigned J gene may be wrong: the sequence end matches TRBJ2-7 better. CDR1 is ENHRY and CDR2 is SYGVKD in the germline V gene. This CDR3 has 14 residues. CDR3 DNA sequence: TGTGCCATCAGTGGACTAGCGGGAACCAACGAGCAGTACTTC. Its protein is CAISGLAGTNEQYF.

The CDR3 loop reads CASAPGGNSNQPQHF. In DNA form, the CDR3 reads TGTGCCAGCGCCCCGGGGGGTAATAGCAATCAGCCCCAGCATTTT. V usage is TRBV6-5 and J usage is TRBJ1-5, with a tentative D call TRBD1 (5 bases). This CDR3 spans 15 amino acids. The germline V gene has CDR1 MNHEY and CDR2 SVGAGI. V lost 8 bases and J 0 bases, leaving 14 bases between the germline ends.

The chain links TRBV5-6 to TRBJ2-7, with 7 bases fitting TRBD1. CDR1 is SGHDT and CDR2 is YYEEEE in the germline V gene. The CDR3 runs to 17 residues. Trimming took 4 bases from V and 3 from J; bases not matched to a gene: 16. CDR3 bases: TGTGCCAGCAGCATGTTCGATTCCGGGACAGTCTTCTACGAGCAGTACGTC. Translating gives CASSMFDSGTVFYEQYV.